This T cell receptor (beta chain) was sequenced during a study of neurological immune-mediated disorders. The study's findings and limits: Sharing of CDR3 amino acid sequences among expanded clones across subjects was absent, suggesting private repertoires in all groups.

The V and J ends lost 0 bases and 1 base respectively, with 11 bases between them. CDR1 is SGHRS, CDR2 YFSETQ, per germline. CDR3 length: 15 residues. Each CDR3 protein is one row after TCRdb ran MiXCR on the 5' RACE reads. The sample lists around 64,000 distinct CDR3 sequences; 9.5% to 15% were seen once. This clonotype came up many times. As yet, its antigen is unknown. V and J are TRBV5-1 and TRBJ2-7; TRBD1 might be the D (7 bases). The source material was PBMCs. This receptor was obtained from a woman aged 60-75 years with HTLV-1-associated myelopathy (HAM/TSP). Here the CDR3 DNA reads TGCGCCAGCAGCTTGGGACAGGGAGGATCCTACGAGCAGTACTTC. It translates to CASSLGQGGSYEQYF. The full variable domain, with the rest looked up from reference TRBV5-1 and TRBJ2-7, is KAGVTQTPRYLIKTRGQQVTLSCSPISGHRSVSWYQQTPGQGLQFLFEYFSETQRNKGNFPGRFSGRQFSNSRSEMNVSTLELGDSALYLCASSLGQGGSYEQYFGPGTRLTVT.